These 10 T cell receptor beta chains originate from one sample sequenced in a study of technical replicates of blood from four donors. The repertoire was sequenced with immunoSEQ multiplex PCR; TCRdb's copy has only in-frame clones and lacks some. This sample has around 71,000 clones, with roughly 92% found just once. Sequenced sample: T cells isolated from PBMCs. The receptor source for this set is a human donor in good health.

The chain carries TRBV7-6 and TRBJ2-5; the match to TRBD1 covers 12 bases. From germline, CDR1 is SGHVS and CDR2 FNYEAQ. V lost 4 bases to trimming and J lost 5 bases; unmatched junction nucleotides: 5. CDR3 size: 15 residues. The CDR3 loop is CASSSRDRGQETQYF. The CDR3 DNA sequence: TGTGCCAGCAGCTCACGGGACAGGGGGCAGGAGACCCAGTACTTC.

V and J are TRBV30 and TRBJ2-7, with TRBD1 identical over 10 bases. With V trimmed by 5 bases and J by 2 bases, 3 bases remained unmatched. This CDR3 contains 13 residues. Germline V gene data show CDR1 as GTSNPN and CDR2 as SVGIG (reference sequence). The CDR3 nucleotides read TGTGCCTGGGTAGGGACAGGGGCCTACGAGCAGTACTTC. Protein product: CAWVGTGAYEQYF.

The V gene is TRBV5-6, the J gene TRBJ2-7; the match to TRBD1 covers 7 bases. V dropped 4 bases and J dropped 3; count of bases not matched to a gene: 7. The CDR3 extends over 14 amino acids. Germline V gives CDR1 SGHDT, CDR2 YYEEEE. CDR3 protein: CASSPGTEVYEQYF. The CDR3 DNA sequence: TGTGCCAGCAGCCCCGGGACAGAAGTCTACGAGCAGTACTTC.

CDR3 in amino acids: CASSQGGTHQPQHF. CDR3 DNA: TGTGCCAGCAGCCAGGGAGGGACCCATCAGCCCCAGCATTTT. This chain joins TRBV9 and TRBJ1-5; weak D call: TRBD1 (5 bases). Germline-derived CDR1 and CDR2 are SGDLS and YYNGEE. V lost 4 bases and J lost 5, with 13 bases in between. This CDR3 spans 14 amino acids.

The chain is built from TRBV11-3 and TRBJ2-2, with TRBD2 matching over 11 bases. Germline V lookup: CDR1 SGHNT, CDR2 YENEEA. This CDR3 has 17 amino acids. The junction had 10 bases not matched to a gene; V was cut back by 5 bases and J by 5 bases. Written as DNA, the CDR3 is TGTGCCAGCAGCCCAGCGACTAGCGGGATTAGTACCGGGGAGCTGTTTTTT. The encoded protein is CASSPATSGISTGELFF.

The chain employs TRBV4-3 and TRBJ2-7; TRBD2 agrees at 13 bases. The germline gives CDR1 LGHNA, CDR2 YSLEER. CDR3 length: 17 residues. J gave up 1 base and V 3 bases, and 6 bases lay outside the gene matches. The CDR3 bases are TGCGCCAGCAGCCATGATGGACTAGCGGGAGAGTCCTACGAGCAGTACTTC. Its translation is CASSHDGLAGESYEQYF.

The chain uses TRBV5-4 and TRBJ1-1; TRBD1 might be the D (5 bases). Germline lookup yields CDR1 SGHNT and CDR2 YYREEE (reference sequence). This CDR3 contains 15 residues. The V gene lost 0 bases and the J gene lost 4 bases, with 13 bases spanning the gap. The CDR3 protein is CASSLDQGEITEAFF. In DNA, the CDR3 is TGTGCCAGCAGCTTGGATCAGGGTGAGATCACTGAAGCTTTCTTT.

The V gene is TRBV29-1, the J gene TRBJ2-2; TRBD1 might be the D (6 bases). The CDR3 is 12 residues long. Germline lookup yields CDR1 SQVTM and CDR2 ANQGSEA. The V gene lost 7 bases and the J gene lost 1 base, with 7 bases spanning the gap. For the CDR3, the DNA is TGCAGCGCGACAGGGAACACCGGGGAGCTGTTTTTT. This sequence encodes CSATGNTGELFF.

This chain connects TRBV4-1 to TRBJ2-7, with 11 bases fitting TRBD2. This CDR3 has 15 amino acids. Germline-derived CDR1 and CDR2 are MGHRA and YSYEKL. The trim removed 3 bases at V and 2 bases at J, leaving 3 bases unmatched. CDR3 DNA: TGCGCCAGCAGCCACCCGGGACTAGCGGCCTACGAGCAGTACTTC. As protein: CASSHPGLAAYEQYF.

This chain links TRBV5-6 with TRBJ1-2; D unresolved. Deletions cut 2 bases from V and 4 bases from J, with 15 bases between. Germline V gene data show CDR1 as SGHDT and CDR2 as YYEEEE. The CDR3 covers 15 residues. CDR3 DNA: TGTGCCAGCAGCTTATCGTACAGCTCCCTCTATGGCTACACCTTC. It translates to CASSLSYSSLYGYTF. The full variable domain, in which reference TRBV5-6 and TRBJ1-2 provide the parts outside the CDR3, is DAGVTQSPTHLIKTRGQQVTLRCSPKSGHDTVSWYQQALGQGPQFIFQYYEEEERQRGNFPDRFSGHQFPNYSSELNVNALLLGDSALYLCASSLSYSSLYGYTFGSGTRLTVV.